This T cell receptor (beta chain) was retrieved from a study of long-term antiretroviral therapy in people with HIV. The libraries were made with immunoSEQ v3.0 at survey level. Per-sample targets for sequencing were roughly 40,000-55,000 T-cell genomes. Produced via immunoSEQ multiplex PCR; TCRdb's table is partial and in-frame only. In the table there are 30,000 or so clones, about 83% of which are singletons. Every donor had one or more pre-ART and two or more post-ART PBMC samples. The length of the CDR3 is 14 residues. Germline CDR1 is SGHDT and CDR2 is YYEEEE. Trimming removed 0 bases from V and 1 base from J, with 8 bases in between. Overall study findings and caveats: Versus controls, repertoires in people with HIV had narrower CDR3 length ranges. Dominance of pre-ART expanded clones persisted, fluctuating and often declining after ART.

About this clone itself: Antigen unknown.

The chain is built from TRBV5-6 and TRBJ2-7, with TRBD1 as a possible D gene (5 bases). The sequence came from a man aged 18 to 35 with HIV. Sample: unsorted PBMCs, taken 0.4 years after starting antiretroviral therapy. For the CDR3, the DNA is TGTGCCAGCAGCTTGGTGGGGCCTTCCTACGAGCAGTACTTC. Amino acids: CASSLVGPSYEQYF. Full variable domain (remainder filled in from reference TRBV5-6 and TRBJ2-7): DAGVTQSPTHLIKTRGQQVTLRCSPKSGHDTVSWYQQALGQGPQFIFQYYEEEERQRGNFPDRFSGHQFPNYSSELNVNALLLGDSALYLCASSLVGPSYEQYFGPGTRLTVT.